This entry features one TCR beta chain sequence. Its antigen is still unknown. This entry comes from a study of circulating and synovial CD4+ cells in juvenile arthritis. The study, taken as a whole, reports: Vbeta family usage analysis did not detect the pathogenic-like versus bulk difference. T cell genome counts differed by at least an order of magnitude between CPL and CD4 samples.

The table came from immunoSEQ multiplex PCR; TCRdb's copy has only in-frame clones and leaves some out. The repertoire holds about 34,000 clones, with about 95% as singletons. The sample consisted of CD4+ T cells from blood. The clonotype was recovered from a human donor with juvenile idiopathic arthritis.

Written as DNA, the CDR3 is TGTGCCTGGAGTGAGGGGCAATGGGGTACGCAGTATTTT. Translation gives CAWSEGQWGTQYF. The chain carries TRBV30 and TRBJ2-3; D possibly corresponds to TRBD1 (5 bases). Trimming left V 1 base short and J 8 bases short, with 13 bases between. The CDR3 extends over 13 amino acids. The germline CDR1 and CDR2 sequences are GTSNPN and SVGIG (reference sequence).